This record covers a single T cell receptor beta chain. The data stem from a study of cytomegalovirus exposure and HLA in healthy donors. Vbeta (60) and Jbeta (13) primers were used in the PCR. Assay: immunoSEQ multiplex PCR; the TCRdb copy retains only in-frame clones and omits some. The table lists 250,000 to 350,000 clones, 86% of them singletons. The CDR3 length is 14 residues. CDR1 is MDHEN and CDR2 is SYDVKM in the germline V gene. Trimming shortened V by 8 bases and J by 0 bases, and 14 bases separated the two germline ends. This clonotype was sampled from a man between 35 and 55 years old in good health and CMV-seropositive. The sequenced sample was PBMCs. The rearrangement links TRBV28 to TRBJ2-7, with D possibly being TRBD1 (6 bases). CDR3 region: CASCLTGNSYEQYF. The CDR3 DNA reads as TGTGCCAGCTGCCTCACAGGGAACTCCTACGAGCAGTACTTC.